The 21 T cell receptor beta chains in this list originate from one sample, sequenced in a study of cytomegalovirus exposure and HLA in healthy donors. 60 Vbeta and 13 Jbeta primers were used in PCR. Sequencing was performed with immunoSEQ multiplex PCR; in TCRdb, only in-frame clones are kept and a portion is missing. The top ten clones hold 3.5% to 4% of a sample with fewer than 250,000 clones, 70% to 80% of them seen once. The sequenced sample consisted of PBMCs. Receptor source: a male donor in good health and CMV-seronegative.

This rearrangement joins TRBV10-1 to TRBJ1-4; 7 bases map to TRBD1. The germline gives CDR1 WNHNN, CDR2 SYGVQD (reference sequence). The trim removed 5 bases at V and 8 bases at J, leaving 8 bases unmatched. The CDR3 sequence is 14 residues long. The CDR3 region is CASSSGTAKEKLFF. The CDR3 DNA is TGCGCCAGCAGTTCCGGGACAGCCAAAGAAAAACTGTTTTTT.

Points on this clone: Other DNA sequences in the sample encode the same CDR3. The chain has TRBV6-5 and TRBJ2-7, with D perhaps TRBD1 (5 bases). This CDR3 has 14 amino acids. V was clipped by 5 bases and J by 0 bases, with 11 bases between them. The germline CDR1 and CDR2 sequences are MNHEY and SVGAGI. The CDR3 here is CASSPRQSSYEQYF. The CDR3 DNA is TGTGCCAGCAGTCCCCGACAGAGCTCCTACGAGCAGTACTTC.

The rearrangement uses TRBV5-6 and TRBJ1-1; TRBD1 matches 9 bases. With 0 bases clipped from V and 5 bases from J, the junction kept 8 bases outside the gene matches. The CDR3 contains 16 residues. CDR1 is SGHDT and CDR2 is YYEEEE in the germline V gene. Written as DNA, the CDR3 is TGTGCCAGCAGCTTGGCACCGACAGGGGGGAGGACTGAAGCTTTCTTT. Translating it yields CASSLAPTGGRTEAFF.

This chain links TRBV11-3 with TRBJ2-1, with 7 positions matching TRBD2. CDR3 length: 18 amino acids. Per germline, CDR1 SGHNT and CDR2 YENEEA. V trimming: 5 bases; J trimming: 6 bases; junction bases outside the gene matches: 19. For the CDR3, the DNA is TGTGCCAGCAGCCTCCTGGGAGCGGGAACCGGCACTAGCAATGAGCAGTTCTTC. Translation gives CASSLLGAGTGTSNEQFF.

This chain uses TRBV7-9 with TRBJ1-2; D is uncertain. CDR3 size: 13 residues. CDR1 SEHNR and CDR2 FQNEAQ come from the germline V gene (reference sequence). V was cut by 1 base and J by 6 bases, with 9 bases left in between. The DNA of the CDR3 is TGTGCCAGCAGCTTAGGGAATCGGGATGGCTACACCTTC. It yields the protein CASSLGNRDGYTF.

The chain combines TRBV13 with TRBJ2-1; TRBD2 is a possible D gene (6 bases). CDR3 length: 15 amino acids. From germline, CDR1 is PRHDT and CDR2 FYEKMQ (reference sequence). V lost 0 bases and J 10 bases, leaving 16 bases between the germline ends. The CDR3 DNA is TGTGCCAGCAGCTTAGGAGGGACTGGGGTCGAGGAGCAGTTCTTC. Protein sequence: CASSLGGTGVEEQFF.

This chain joins TRBV18 and TRBJ1-6; no firm D call. V was clipped by 3 bases and J by 1 base, with 7 bases between them. Per germline, CDR1 KGHSH and CDR2 LQKENI. This CDR3 spans 15 amino acids. The CDR3 protein is CASSPERSYNSPLHF. The CDR3 nucleotides are TGTGCCAGCTCACCGGAGAGGTCCTATAATTCACCCCTCCACTTT.

The chain carries TRBV7-9 and TRBJ1-6; unclear D gene. V lost 11 bases and J 7 bases, leaving 12 bases between the germline ends. CDR1 SEHNR and CDR2 FQNEAQ come from the germline V gene (reference sequence). The CDR3 is 12 amino acids. CDR3 in amino acids: CAAGETNSPLHF. The CDR3 DNA sequence: TGTGCCGCCGGGGAGACCAATTCACCCCTCCACTTT.

CDR3 coding DNA: TGCAGCGTTGCACAGGATGGCTACACCTTC. It codes for CSVAQDGYTF. The chain employs TRBV29-1 and TRBJ1-2, with a tentative D call TRBD1 (5 bases). Trimming shortened V by 4 bases and J by 6 bases, and 6 bases separated the two germline ends. Germline V gene lookup returns CDR1 SQVTM and CDR2 ANQGSEA. CDR3 length equals 10 residues.

The chain has TRBV7-9 and TRBJ2-3, with TRBD2 matching over 10 bases. The CDR3 runs to 17 residues. Germline V lookup: CDR1 SEHNR, CDR2 FQNEAQ (reference sequence). The V segment lost 3 bases and the J segment 6 bases; nucleotides outside the gene matches: 12. CDR3 region: CASSFSGLAESKDTQYF. For the CDR3, the DNA is TGTGCCAGCAGCTTCTCTGGACTAGCGGAGTCGAAGGATACGCAGTATTTT.

The chain has TRBV27 and TRBJ2-5, with D possibly being TRBD1 (5 bases). CDR1 is MNHEY and CDR2 is SMNVEV in the germline V gene (reference sequence). Trimming removed 6 bases at V and 2 bases at J, with 10 bases between. The CDR3 runs 13 residues. The CDR3 DNA follows: TGTGCCAGCAGCTTTAACAGGCAAGAGACCCAGTACTTC. Amino acids: CASSFNRQETQYF.

The rearrangement joins TRBV6-5 to TRBJ1-2; D is unresolved. Trimming pared 7 bases from V and 0 bases from J, leaving 15 bases between. The V gene's germline CDR1 is MNHEY and CDR2 SVGAGI. The CDR3 has 15 residues. In nucleotides, the CDR3 is TGTGCCAGCAAAAGACCCCAGGCAGCTAACTATGGCTACACCTTC. Protein sequence: CASKRPQAANYGYTF.

The genes are TRBV27 and TRBJ2-3, with 7 bases identical to TRBD1. V trimming: 1 base; J trimming: 4 bases; junction bases outside the gene matches: 2. From germline, CDR1 is MNHEY and CDR2 SMNVEV (reference sequence). The CDR3 runs 14 residues. CDR3 residues: CASSLYQGADTQYF. As DNA, the CDR3 is TGTGCCAGCAGTTTATACCAGGGGGCAGATACGCAGTATTTT.

This clone was counted only a few times. The chain uses TRBV6-1 and TRBJ1-4; TRBD1 matches at 7 bases. J gave up 6 bases and V 3 bases, and 4 bases lay outside the gene matches. This CDR3 spans 14 amino acids. Germline V gene sequence: CDR1 MNHNS, CDR2 SASEGT. The CDR3 DNA is TGTGCCAGCAGTGACTCGACAGGGTATGAAAAACTGTTTTTT. The encoded protein is CASSDSTGYEKLFF.

The chain couples TRBV7-6 to TRBJ2-1, with 8 nucleotides matching TRBD2. Germline trimming cut 1 base from V and 7 bases from J; bases unmatched to any gene: 9. The CDR3 spans 16 residues. CDR1 and CDR2 from the germline V gene are SGHVS and FNYEAQ. CDR3: CASSLESAGVGNEQFF. Written as DNA, the CDR3 is TGTGCCAGCAGCTTAGAGTCAGCGGGAGTGGGAAATGAGCAGTTCTTC.

This rearrangement joins TRBV19 to TRBJ2-2, with 7 bases lining up with TRBD2. V was pared by 6 bases and J by 1 base, with 2 bases of the junction left unmatched. Germline loops: CDR1 LNHDA, CDR2 SQIVND (reference sequence). The CDR3 contains 14 residues. CDR3 protein: CASRGGGNTGELFF. The CDR3 nucleotides are TGTGCCAGTAGGGGCGGGGGGAACACCGGGGAGCTGTTTTTT.

The table lists this clone with a count of one. The V gene is TRBV28, the J gene TRBJ2-5; 14 nucleotides agree with TRBD2. The V gene's germline CDR1 is MDHEN and CDR2 SYDVKM. V was pared by 3 bases and J by 4 bases, with 7 bases of the junction left unmatched. This CDR3 spans 17 amino acids. The CDR3 DNA reads as TGTGCCAGCAGTTTCGCGGGACTAGCGGGAGACGGAGAGACCCAGTACTTC. Residues: CASSFAGLAGDGETQYF.

V is TRBV19 and J is TRBJ1-5, with a weak D call TRBD1 (5 bases). Trimming pared 6 bases from V and 0 bases from J, leaving 12 bases between. Germline CDR1 LNHDA, CDR2 SQIVND (reference sequence). The CDR3 has 15 amino acids. CDR3 nucleotide sequence: TGTGCCAGTAGGATTGGGGGGGGTAGCAATCAGCCCCAGCATTTT. It specifies CASRIGGGSNQPQHF.

The J gene is TRBJ2-1, the V gene TRBV7-3; weak D call: TRBD1 (5 bases). Trimming shortened V by 5 bases and J by 2 bases, and 13 bases separated the two germline ends. CDR1 and CDR2 from the germline V gene are SGHTA and FQGTGA. The CDR3 has 15 amino acids. CDR3 bases: TGTGCCAGCAGCACCTTGGCAGGGCCCTACAATGAGCAGTTCTTC. Amino acid sequence: CASSTLAGPYNEQFF.

The chain has TRBV5-4 and TRBJ1-1, with D possibly TRBD1 on 5 matching bases. The V and J ends lost 5 bases and 0 bases respectively, with 11 bases between them. The CDR3 sequence is 14 residues long. Per the germline V gene, CDR1 is SGHNT and CDR2 is YYREEE (reference sequence). CDR3 sequence (DNA): TGTGCCAGCAGTTTAGACAGTTTGAACACTGAAGCTTTCTTT. It is translated as CASSLDSLNTEAFF. Complete variable domain (other parts from reference TRBV5-4 and TRBJ1-1): ETGVTQSPTHLIKTRGQQVTLRCSSQSGHNTVSWYQQALGQGPQFIFQYYREEENGRGNFPPRFSGLQFPNYSSELNVNALELDDSALYLCASSLDSLNTEAFFGQGTRLTVV.

The chain has TRBV28 and TRBJ1-2, with 8 bases aligning to TRBD1. V lost 5 bases, J lost 4 bases, and 6 bases stayed unmatched. This CDR3 contains 14 residues. Germline V lookup: CDR1 MDHEN, CDR2 SYDVKM. The CDR3 loop reads CASSLTGDFYGYTF. DNA of the CDR3: TGTGCCAGCAGTCTGACAGGGGACTTCTATGGCTACACCTTC.